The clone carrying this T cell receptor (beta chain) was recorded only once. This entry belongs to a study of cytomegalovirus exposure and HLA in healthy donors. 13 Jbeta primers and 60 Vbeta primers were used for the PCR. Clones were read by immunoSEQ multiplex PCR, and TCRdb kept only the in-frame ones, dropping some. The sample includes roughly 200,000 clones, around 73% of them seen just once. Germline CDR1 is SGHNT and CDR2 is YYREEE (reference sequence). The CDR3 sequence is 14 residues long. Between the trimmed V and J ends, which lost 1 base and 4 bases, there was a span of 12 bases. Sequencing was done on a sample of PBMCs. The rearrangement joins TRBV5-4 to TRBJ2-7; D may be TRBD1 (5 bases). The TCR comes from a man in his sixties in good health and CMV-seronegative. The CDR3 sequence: CASSLQGSTYEQYF. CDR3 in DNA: TGTGCCAGCAGCTTGCAGGGCAGCACGTACGAGCAGTACTTC. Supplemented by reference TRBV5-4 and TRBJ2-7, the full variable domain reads ETGVTQSPTHLIKTRGQQVTLRCSSQSGHNTVSWYQQALGQGPQFIFQYYREEENGRGNFPPRFSGLQFPNYSSELNVNALELDDSALYLCASSLQGSTYEQYFGPGTRLTVT.